This T cell receptor (beta chain) stems from a study of cytomegalovirus exposure and HLA in healthy donors. Overall study results and limits: Altogether, about 160 TCR beta chains were recorded as cytomegalovirus-associated. It was confirmed in vitro that a few of the CMV-associated chains were specific for CMV antigens.

Some clones are missing from TCRdb's copy, which holds only in-frame ones; the method was immunoSEQ multiplex PCR. The sample has around 300,000 clones; 65% to 90% are singletons. Trimming cost V 0 bases and J 0 bases, with 7 bases left between them. Germline CDR1 is SGHRS and CDR2 is YFSETQ. CDR3 size: 15 residues. In its sample, this clone was seen a few times. Its antigen remains unidentified. The origin of this receptor is a woman under 30 in good health and CMV-seronegative. The genes are TRBV5-1 and TRBJ1-5; no firm D call. The sample consisted of PBMCs. Here the CDR3 DNA reads TGCGCCAGCAGCTTGGACGGGGTTAGCAATCAGCCCCAGCATTTT. Protein sequence: CASSLDGVSNQPQHF. The variable domain in full, with the rest retrieved from reference TRBV5-1 and TRBJ1-5, is KAGVTQTPRYLIKTRGQQVTLSCSPISGHRSVSWYQQTPGQGLQFLFEYFSETQRNKGNFPGRFSGRQFSNSRSEMNVSTLELGDSALYLCASSLDGVSNQPQHFGDGTRLSIL.